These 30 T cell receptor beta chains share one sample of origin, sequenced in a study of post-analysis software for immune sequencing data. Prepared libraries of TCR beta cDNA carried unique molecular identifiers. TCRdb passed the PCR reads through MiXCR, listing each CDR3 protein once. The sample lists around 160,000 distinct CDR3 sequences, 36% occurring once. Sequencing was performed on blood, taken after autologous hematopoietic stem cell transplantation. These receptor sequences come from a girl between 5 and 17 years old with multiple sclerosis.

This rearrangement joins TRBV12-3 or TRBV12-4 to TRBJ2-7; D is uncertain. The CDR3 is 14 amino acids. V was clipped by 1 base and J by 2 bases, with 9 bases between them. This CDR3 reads CASSLGFRTYEQYF. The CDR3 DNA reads TGTGCCAGCAGTTTAGGTTTTCGGACCTACGAGCAGTACTTC.

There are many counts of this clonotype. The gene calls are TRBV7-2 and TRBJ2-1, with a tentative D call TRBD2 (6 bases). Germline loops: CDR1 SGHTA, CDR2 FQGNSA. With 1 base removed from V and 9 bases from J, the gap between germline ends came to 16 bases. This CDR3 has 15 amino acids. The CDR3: CASSLVVGGGGEQFF. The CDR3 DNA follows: TGTGCCAGCAGCTTAGTCGTAGGTGGGGGAGGTGAGCAGTTCTTC.

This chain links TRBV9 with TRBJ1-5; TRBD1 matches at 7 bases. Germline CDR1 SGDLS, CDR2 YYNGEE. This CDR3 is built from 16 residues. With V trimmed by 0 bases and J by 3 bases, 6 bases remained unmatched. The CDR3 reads CASSVGTGQDNQPQHF. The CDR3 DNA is TGTGCCAGCAGCGTAGGAACCGGACAGGACAATCAGCCCCAGCATTTT. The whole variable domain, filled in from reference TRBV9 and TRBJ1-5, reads DSGVTQTPKHLITATGQRVTLRCSPRSGDLSVYWYQQSLDQGLQFLIQYYNGEERAKGNILERFSAQQFPDLHSELNLSSLELGDSALYFCASSVGTGQDNQPQHFGDGTRLSIL.

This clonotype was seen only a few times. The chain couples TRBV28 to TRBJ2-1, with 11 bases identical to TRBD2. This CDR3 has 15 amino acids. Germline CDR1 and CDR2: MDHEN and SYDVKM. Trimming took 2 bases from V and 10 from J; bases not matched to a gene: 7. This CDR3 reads CASSLHLAGGGEQFF. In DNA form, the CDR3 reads TGTGCCAGCAGTTTACATCTAGCGGGAGGAGGGGAGCAGTTCTTC.

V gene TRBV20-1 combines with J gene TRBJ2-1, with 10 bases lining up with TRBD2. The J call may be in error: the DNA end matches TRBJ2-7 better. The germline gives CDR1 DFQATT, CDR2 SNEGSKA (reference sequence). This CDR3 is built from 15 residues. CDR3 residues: CSASTGTSDYNEQYF. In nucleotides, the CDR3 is TGCAGTGCTAGTACCGGGACTAGCGATTACAATGAGCAGTACTTC.

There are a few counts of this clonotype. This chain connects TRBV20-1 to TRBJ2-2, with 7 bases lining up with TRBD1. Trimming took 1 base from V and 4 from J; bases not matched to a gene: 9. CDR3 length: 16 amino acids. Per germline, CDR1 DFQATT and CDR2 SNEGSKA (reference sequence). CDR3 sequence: CSARAWGQPTTGELFF. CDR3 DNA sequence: TGCAGTGCTAGAGCGTGGGGACAGCCGACCACCGGGGAGCTGTTTTTT.

CDR3 in DNA: TGCGCCAGCAGCTCGGTAACCGGGGAGCTGTTTTTT. The encoded protein is CASSSVTGELFF. V and J are TRBV5-1 and TRBJ2-2; no definite D call. This CDR3 has 12 amino acids. Trimming removed 3 bases from V and 5 bases from J, with 5 bases in between. Per germline, CDR1 SGHRS and CDR2 YFSETQ.

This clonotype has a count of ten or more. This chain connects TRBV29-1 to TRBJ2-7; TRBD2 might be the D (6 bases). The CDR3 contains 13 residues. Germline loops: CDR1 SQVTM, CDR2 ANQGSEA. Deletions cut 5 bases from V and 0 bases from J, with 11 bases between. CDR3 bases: TGCAGCGTTCAGGGAGCGGGCTCCTACGAGCAGTACTTC. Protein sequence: CSVQGAGSYEQYF.

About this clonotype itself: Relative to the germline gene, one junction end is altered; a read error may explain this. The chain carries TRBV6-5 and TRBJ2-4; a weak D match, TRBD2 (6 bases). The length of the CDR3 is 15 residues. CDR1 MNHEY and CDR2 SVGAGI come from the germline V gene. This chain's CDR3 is CASSPWSSGQNVQYF. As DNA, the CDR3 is TGTGCCAGCAGTCCGTGGAGTAGCGGACAAAACGTTCAGTACTTC.

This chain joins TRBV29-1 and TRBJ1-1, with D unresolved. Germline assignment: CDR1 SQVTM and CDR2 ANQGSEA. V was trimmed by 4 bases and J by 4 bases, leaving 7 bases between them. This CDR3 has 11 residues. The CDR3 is CSVVGATEAFF. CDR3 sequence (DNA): TGCAGCGTTGTGGGAGCCACTGAAGCTTTCTTT.

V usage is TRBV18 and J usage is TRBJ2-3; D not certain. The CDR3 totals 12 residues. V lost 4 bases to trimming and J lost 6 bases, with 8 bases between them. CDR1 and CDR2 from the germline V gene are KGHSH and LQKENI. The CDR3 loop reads CASSRPGDTQYF. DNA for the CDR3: TGTGCCAGCTCACGCCCTGGGGATACGCAGTATTTT.

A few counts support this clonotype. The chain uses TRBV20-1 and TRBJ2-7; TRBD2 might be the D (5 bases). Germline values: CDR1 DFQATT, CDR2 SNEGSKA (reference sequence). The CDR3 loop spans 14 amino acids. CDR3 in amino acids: CTPKGLANLREQYF. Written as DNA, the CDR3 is TGCACCCCCAAGGGTCTAGCCAACCTACGCGAGCAGTACTTC.

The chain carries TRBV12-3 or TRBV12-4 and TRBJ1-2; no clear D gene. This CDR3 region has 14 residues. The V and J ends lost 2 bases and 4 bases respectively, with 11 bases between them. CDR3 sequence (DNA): TGTGCCAGCAGTTTAATGGGCAGAGTCTATGGCTACACCTTC. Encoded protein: CASSLMGRVYGYTF.

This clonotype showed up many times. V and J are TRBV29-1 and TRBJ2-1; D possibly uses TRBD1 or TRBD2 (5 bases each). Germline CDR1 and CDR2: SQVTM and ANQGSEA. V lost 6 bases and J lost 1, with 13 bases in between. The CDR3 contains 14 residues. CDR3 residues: CSVSDRGSYNEQFF. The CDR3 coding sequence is TGCAGCGTCTCCGACAGAGGGTCCTACAATGAGCAGTTCTTC.

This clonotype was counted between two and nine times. CDR3 coding DNA: TGCAGTGCTAGTATGAGCTGGGCTAGCGGAACAGATACGCAGTATTTT. It yields the protein CSASMSWASGTDTQYF. The V call is TRBV20-1, the J call TRBJ2-3, with TRBD2 matching over 7 bases. The ends lost 3 bases at V and 3 bases at J; junction bases unmatched: 12. The CDR3 has 16 residues. Germline V CDR1 and CDR2: DFQATT, SNEGSKA (reference sequence).

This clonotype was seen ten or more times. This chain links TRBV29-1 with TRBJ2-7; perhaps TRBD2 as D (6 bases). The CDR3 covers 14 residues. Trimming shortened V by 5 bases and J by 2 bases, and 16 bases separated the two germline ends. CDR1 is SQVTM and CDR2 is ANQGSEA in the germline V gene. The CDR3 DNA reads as TGCAGCGTTTTATCGGGAGCCCCAACCTACGAGCAGTACTTC. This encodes CSVLSGAPTYEQYF.

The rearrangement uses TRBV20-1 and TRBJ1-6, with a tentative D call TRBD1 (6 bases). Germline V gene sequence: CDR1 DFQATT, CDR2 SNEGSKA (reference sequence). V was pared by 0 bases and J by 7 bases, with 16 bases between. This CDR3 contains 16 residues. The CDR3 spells CSARDGGGLGNSPLHF. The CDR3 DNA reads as TGCAGTGCTAGAGATGGGGGGGGGCTCGGGAATTCACCCCTCCACTTT.

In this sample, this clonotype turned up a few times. CDR3: CASSLANPLAGATNEQFF. Here the CDR3 DNA reads TGTGCCAGCAGCTTAGCAAACCCCCTAGCGGGAGCCACCAATGAGCAGTTCTTC. This chain joins TRBV7-9 and TRBJ2-1, with 10 positions matching TRBD2. Germline-derived CDR1 and CDR2 are SEHNR and FQNEAQ (reference sequence). The CDR3 length is 18 residues. Trimming removed 0 bases from V and 6 bases from J; junction bases left unmatched: 11.

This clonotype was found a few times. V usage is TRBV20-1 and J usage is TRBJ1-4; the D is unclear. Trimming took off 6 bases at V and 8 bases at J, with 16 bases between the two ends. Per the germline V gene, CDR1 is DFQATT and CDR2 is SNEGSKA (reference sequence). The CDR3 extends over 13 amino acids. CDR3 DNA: TGCAGTGCCCACCTGGTAGGAGGCGAAAAACTGTTTTTT. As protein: CSAHLVGGEKLFF.

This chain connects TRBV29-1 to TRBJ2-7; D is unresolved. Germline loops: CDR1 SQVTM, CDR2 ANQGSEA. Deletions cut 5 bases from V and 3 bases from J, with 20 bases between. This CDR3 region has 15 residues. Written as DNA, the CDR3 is TGCAGCGTTAAATTAAGGACGGAGTCGGGCTACGAGCAGTACTTC. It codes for CSVKLRTESGYEQYF.

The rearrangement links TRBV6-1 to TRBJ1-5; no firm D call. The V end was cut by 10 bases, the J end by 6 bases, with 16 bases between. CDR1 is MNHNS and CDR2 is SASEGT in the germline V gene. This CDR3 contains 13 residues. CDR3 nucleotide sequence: TGTGCCACACGCCGGGAGATGAGTCAGCCCCAGCATTTT. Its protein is CATRREMSQPQHF.

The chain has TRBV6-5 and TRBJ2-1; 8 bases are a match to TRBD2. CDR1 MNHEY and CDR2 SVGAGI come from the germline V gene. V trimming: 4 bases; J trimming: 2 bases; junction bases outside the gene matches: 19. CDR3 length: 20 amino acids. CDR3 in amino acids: CASSSLTRSSGQRAYNEQFF. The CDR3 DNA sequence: TGTGCCAGCAGTTCCCTTACCCGCTCTAGCGGGCAACGAGCCTACAATGAGCAGTTCTTC.

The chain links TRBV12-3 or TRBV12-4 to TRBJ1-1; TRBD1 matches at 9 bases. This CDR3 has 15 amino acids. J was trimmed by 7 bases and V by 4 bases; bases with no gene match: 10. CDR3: CASSSGQGPPHEAFF. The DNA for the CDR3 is TGTGCCAGCAGTTCGGGACAGGGACCTCCTCATGAAGCTTTCTTT.

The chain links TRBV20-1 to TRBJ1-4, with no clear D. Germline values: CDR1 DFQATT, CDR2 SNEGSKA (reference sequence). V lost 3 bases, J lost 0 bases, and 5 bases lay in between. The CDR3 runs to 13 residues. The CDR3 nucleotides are TGCAGTGCTAGCCCCGCAACTAATGAAAAACTGTTTTTT. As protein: CSASPATNEKLFF.

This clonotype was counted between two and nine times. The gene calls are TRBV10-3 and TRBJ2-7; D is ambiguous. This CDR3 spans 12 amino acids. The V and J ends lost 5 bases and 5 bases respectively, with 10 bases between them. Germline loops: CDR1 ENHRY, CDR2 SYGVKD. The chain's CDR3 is CAISYKADEQYF. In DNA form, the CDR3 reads TGTGCCATCAGTTACAAGGCGGACGAGCAGTACTTC.

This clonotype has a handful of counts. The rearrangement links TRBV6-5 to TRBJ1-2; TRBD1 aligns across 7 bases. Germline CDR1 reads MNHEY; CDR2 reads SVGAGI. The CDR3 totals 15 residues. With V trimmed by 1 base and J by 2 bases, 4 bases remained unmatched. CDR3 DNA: TGTGCCAGCAGTTACTTAGGACAGGCCAACTATGGCTACACCTTC. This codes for CASSYLGQANYGYTF.

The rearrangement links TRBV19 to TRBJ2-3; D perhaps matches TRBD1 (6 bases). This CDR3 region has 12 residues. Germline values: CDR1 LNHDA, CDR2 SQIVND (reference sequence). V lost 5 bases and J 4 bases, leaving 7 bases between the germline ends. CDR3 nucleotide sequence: TGTGCCAGTAGTCAGGGGTCAGATACGCAGTATTTT. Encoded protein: CASSQGSDTQYF.

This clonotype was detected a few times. The CDR3 loop reads CASSQDPARAEEQYF. The DNA of the CDR3 is TGCGCCAGCAGCCAAGATCCTGCCAGGGCGGAGGAGCAGTACTTC. The chain carries TRBV4-1 and TRBJ2-5, with D possibly called TRBD1 or TRBD2 (5 bases each). The V end lost 0 bases, the J end lost 11 bases, and 19 bases lay between the germline ends. CDR1 is MGHRA, CDR2 YSYEKL, per germline. This CDR3 is built from 15 residues.

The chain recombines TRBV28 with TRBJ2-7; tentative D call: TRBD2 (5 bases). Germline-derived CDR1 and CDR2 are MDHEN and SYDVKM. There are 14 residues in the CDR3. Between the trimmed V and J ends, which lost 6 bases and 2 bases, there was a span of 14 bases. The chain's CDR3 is CASRAAGVTYEQYF. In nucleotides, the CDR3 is TGTGCCAGCAGAGCTGCCGGGGTAACCTACGAGCAGTACTTC.

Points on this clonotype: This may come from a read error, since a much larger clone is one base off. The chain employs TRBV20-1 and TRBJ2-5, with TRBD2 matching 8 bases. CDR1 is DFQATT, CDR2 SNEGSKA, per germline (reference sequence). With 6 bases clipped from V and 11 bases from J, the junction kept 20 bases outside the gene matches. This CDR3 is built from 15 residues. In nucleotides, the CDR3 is TGCAGTGCAGCTTCTACTAGCGGTACGATTGGTGAGCAGTACTTC. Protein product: CSAASTSGTIGEQYF.